This passage covers 12 T cell receptor beta chains from one sample sequenced in a study of OX40 agonist ivuxolimab in advanced cancers. The protocol was immunoSEQ multiplex PCR, while the TCRdb copy is restricted to in-frame clones and leaves out a portion. The table records some 77,000 clones, around 85% of them present only once. Source: CD4+ or CD8+ T cells sorted from blood, taken in a trial of the OX40 agonist ivuxolimab. The receptors here all came from an adult with an advanced solid tumor such as melanoma, head and neck, liver or kidney cancer.

This sequence joins TRBV7-2 and TRBJ2-2; D is unclear. The V gene lost 3 bases and the J gene lost 0 bases, with 8 bases spanning the gap. Germline-derived CDR1 and CDR2 are SGHTA and FQGNSA. The CDR3 is made up of 15 amino acids. The CDR3 DNA reads as TGTGCCAGCAGCTTGCAACCCGCGAACACCGGGGAGCTGTTTTTT. This encodes CASSLQPANTGELFF.

This clone appeared once. The V call is TRBV18, the J call TRBJ2-7, with D possibly called TRBD1 or TRBD2 (5 bases each). Per germline, CDR1 KGHSH and CDR2 LQKENI. V lost 6 bases, J lost 2 bases, and 11 bases lay in between. The CDR3 is 13 amino acids. DNA for the CDR3: TGTGCCAGCTCCTCCGGGGCGACCTACGAGCAGTACTTC. Protein: CASSSGATYEQYF.

The rearrangement links TRBV5-1 to TRBJ1-2; D is ambiguous. Trimming took 0 bases from V and 1 from J, leaving 10 bases between them. There are 15 residues in the CDR3. Germline CDR1 is SGHRS and CDR2 is YFSETQ. The CDR3 DNA follows: TGCGCCAGCAGCTTGGGGTTGGACTATAACTATGGCTACACCTTC. It encodes CASSLGLDYNYGYTF. Full variable domain (remainder filled in from reference TRBV5-1 and TRBJ1-2): KAGVTQTPRYLIKTRGQQVTLSCSPISGHRSVSWYQQTPGQGLQFLFEYFSETQRNKGNFPGRFSGRQFSNSRSEMNVSTLELGDSALYLCASSLGLDYNYGYTFGSGTRLTVV.

The chain couples TRBV28 to TRBJ1-1; D gene ambiguous. Trimming removed 6 bases from V and 8 bases from J, with 19 bases in between. The CDR3 consists of 14 residues. From germline, CDR1 is MDHEN and CDR2 SYDVKM. The chain's CDR3 is CASSLPHWGKEAFF. The CDR3 DNA follows: TGTGCCAGCAGCCTTCCCCATTGGGGAAAGGAAGCTTTCTTT.

The sample holds a few counts of this clone. V and J are TRBV10-3 and TRBJ1-5; D gene uncertain. The germline CDR1 and CDR2 sequences are ENHRY and SYGVKD. Trimming stripped 2 bases from V and 12 bases from J, with 17 bases between. The CDR3 runs to 14 residues. The CDR3 loop reads CAISEAFGTLGQHF. In nucleotides, the CDR3 is TGTGCCATCAGTGAGGCGTTTGGAACACTCGGCCAGCATTTT.

The gene calls are TRBV5-1 and TRBJ2-2; the D gene is possibly TRBD1 (6 bases). CDR1 is SGHRS and CDR2 is YFSETQ in the germline V gene. V was trimmed by 2 bases and J by 0 bases, leaving 8 bases between them. The length of the CDR3 is 15 residues. This CDR3 reads CASSLGTPNTGELFF. In DNA, the CDR3 is TGCGCCAGCAGCTTAGGGACACCGAACACCGGGGAGCTGTTTTTT.

The chain recombines TRBV19 with TRBJ2-5; TRBD2 matches at 7 bases. V gave up 3 bases and J gave up 2 bases; unmatched junction bases: 3. The CDR3 totals 14 residues. Per germline, CDR1 LNHDA and CDR2 SQIVND (reference sequence). The CDR3 sequence: CASSIFGGQETQYF. The CDR3, as DNA: TGTGCCAGTAGTATTTTCGGGGGGCAAGAGACCCAGTACTTC.

This chain uses TRBV5-1 with TRBJ2-3, with TRBD2 identical over 10 bases. J lost 4 bases, V lost 2 bases, and 10 bases had no gene match. The CDR3 is 17 amino acids. Germline CDR1 SGHRS, CDR2 YFSETQ. The DNA of the CDR3 is TGCGCCAGCAGCTTCGAAAGCGGGGGGGCCGGCCCAGATACGCAGTATTTT. This translates into CASSFESGGAGPDTQYF.

This clone was observed a handful of times. V usage is TRBV29-1 and J usage is TRBJ1-1; D unclear. Germline V gene sequence: CDR1 SQVTM, CDR2 ANQGSEA. Trimming cost V 7 bases and J 1 base, with 13 bases left between them. There are 13 residues in the CDR3. Written as DNA, the CDR3 is TGCAGCGCCAGAATTCCCAAGAACACTGAAGCTTTCTTT. Translated: CSARIPKNTEAFF.

The CDR3 spells CASSNGGGSYNEQFF. CDR3 DNA: TGCGCCAGCAGTAATGGCGGGGGCTCGTACAATGAGCAGTTCTTC. The chain employs TRBV5-1 and TRBJ2-1; D is possibly TRBD2 (7 bases). Germline CDR1 and CDR2: SGHRS and YFSETQ. The CDR3 covers 15 residues. Trimming removed 5 bases at V and 4 bases at J, with 16 bases between.

This clone appeared a few times. The gene calls are TRBV5-6 and TRBJ1-2, with D possibly being TRBD1 (6 bases). Trimming took off 5 bases at V and 3 bases at J, with 11 bases between the two ends. The CDR3 length is 13 residues. The germline CDR1 and CDR2 sequences are SGHDT and YYEEEE. CDR3 region: CASSSTGYYGYTF. Here the CDR3 DNA reads TGTGCCAGCAGTTCTACAGGGTACTATGGCTACACCTTC.

The V and J genes are TRBV7-2 and TRBJ2-5; the match to TRBD2 covers 11 bases. This CDR3 contains 16 residues. The germline CDR1 and CDR2 sequences are SGHTA and FQGNSA. V was clipped by 0 bases and J by 5 bases; unmatched bases: 5. The CDR3 sequence is CASSLALSGGVETQYF. The DNA of the CDR3 is TGTGCCAGCAGCTTAGCGCTTAGCGGGGGGGTTGAGACCCAGTACTTC. Looking up the rest from reference TRBV7-2 and TRBJ2-5 gives the full variable domain: GAGVSQSPSNKVTEKGKDVELRCDPISGHTALYWYRQSLGQGLEFLIYFQGNSAPDKSGLPSDRFSAERTGGSVSTLTIQRTQQEDSAVYLCASSLALSGGVETQYFGPGTRLLVL.